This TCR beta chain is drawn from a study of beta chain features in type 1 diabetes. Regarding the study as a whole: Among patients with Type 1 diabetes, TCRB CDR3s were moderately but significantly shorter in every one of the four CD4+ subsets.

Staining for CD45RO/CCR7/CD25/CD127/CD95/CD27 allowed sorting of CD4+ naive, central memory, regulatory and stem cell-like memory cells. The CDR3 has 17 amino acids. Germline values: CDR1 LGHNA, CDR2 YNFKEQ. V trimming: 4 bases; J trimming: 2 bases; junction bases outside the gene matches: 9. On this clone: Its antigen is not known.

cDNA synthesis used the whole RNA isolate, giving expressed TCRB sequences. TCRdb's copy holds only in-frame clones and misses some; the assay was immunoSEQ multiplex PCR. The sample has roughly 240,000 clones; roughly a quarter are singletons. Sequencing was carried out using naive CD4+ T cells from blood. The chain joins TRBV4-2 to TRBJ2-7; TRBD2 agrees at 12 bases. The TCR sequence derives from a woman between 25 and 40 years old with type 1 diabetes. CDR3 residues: CASSPTASSGRAYEQYF. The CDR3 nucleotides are TGTGCCAGCAGCCCGACCGCTTCTAGCGGGAGGGCCTACGAGCAGTACTTC.